The 9 T cell receptor beta chains below come from one sample, sequenced in a study of human T cells and chemical hapten exposure. One entry per CDR3 protein, called by TCRdb with MiXCR from the RACE reads. The data hold tens of thousands of distinct CDR3 sequences, with about 8.5% observed a single time. Time point noted: patch test 2, 6 weeks after DPC sensitization. Treatment defined: therapeutic diphenylcyclopropenone sensitization with weekly scalp DPC. The sample in question was whole blood, obtained in connection with sensitization to the hapten diphenylcyclopropenone (DPC). The receptors originated from a woman aged 45-60 years with alopecia areata. Some clones in this sample may be carry-over from other donors' samples.

This clonotype has at least ten counts. The rearrangement links TRBV20-1 to TRBJ2-3; a weak D match, TRBD2 (6 bases). The CDR3 totals 15 residues. V was trimmed by 0 bases and J by 4 bases, leaving 14 bases between them. CDR1 DFQATT and CDR2 SNEGSKA come from the germline V gene (reference sequence). CDR3: CSARDGRGGADTQYF. The CDR3, as DNA: TGCAGTGCTAGAGATGGGAGAGGCGGGGCAGATACGCAGTATTTT.

V gene TRBV12-3 or TRBV12-4 combines with J gene TRBJ1-6; possibly TRBD1 for D (5 bases). V lost 5 bases and J lost 10, with 9 bases in between. The CDR3 consists of 12 residues. CDR3 sequence (DNA): TGTGCCAGCAGTCCGGGGGAGTCACCCCTCCACTTT. This codes for CASSPGESPLHF.

This clonotype came up many times. The chain joins TRBV27 to TRBJ2-3; D not resolved. Germline CDR1 reads MNHEY; CDR2 reads SMNVEV (reference sequence). CDR3 size: 14 residues. The V gene lost 2 bases and the J gene lost 2 bases, with 8 bases spanning the gap. CDR3 DNA: TGTGCCAGCAGTTTAACCCGACCCACAGATACGCAGTATTTT. Translated, it gives CASSLTRPTDTQYF.

At least ten counts were recorded for this clonotype. The chain carries TRBV7-9 and TRBJ1-1; possibly TRBD1 for D (6 bases). Germline CDR1 and CDR2: SEHNR and FQNEAQ (reference sequence). The germline V and J ends were trimmed by 7 bases and 1 base, with 10 bases remaining between them. The CDR3 loop spans 13 amino acids. CDR3 nucleotides: TGTGCCAGCATTAGGGGGGGGAACACTGAAGCTTTCTTT. Its protein product is CASIRGGNTEAFF.

This clonotype appeared many times. The gene calls are TRBV5-1 and TRBJ1-1; no reliable D call. The CDR3 totals 12 residues. Trimming took 2 bases from V and 7 from J, leaving 9 bases between them. Germline V gives CDR1 SGHRS, CDR2 YFSETQ. The CDR3 loop is CASSFNRGEAFF. Written as DNA, the CDR3 is TGCGCCAGCAGCTTTAACCGGGGTGAAGCTTTCTTT.

This clonotype was seen a handful of times. The chain is built from TRBV3-1 and TRBJ1-5; no firm D call. Germline CDR1 reads LGHDT; CDR2 reads YNNKEL (reference sequence). V lost 3 bases and J lost 4, with 7 bases in between. This CDR3 is 13 amino acids long. This CDR3 reads CASSQDLNQPQHF. The CDR3 DNA reads TGTGCCAGCAGCCAGGACTTAAATCAGCCCCAGCATTTT.

This clonotype showed up many times. V and J are TRBV12-3 or TRBV12-4 and TRBJ1-1; TRBD1 agrees at 9 bases. V lost 3 bases and J lost 4; bases outside the gene matches: 6. CDR3 length: 15 residues. CDR3 sequence reads: CASSFGDRVGTEAFF. The CDR3 coding sequence is TGTGCCAGCAGTTTCGGGGACAGGGTGGGCACTGAAGCTTTCTTT.

This clonotype was picked up a small number of times. The rearrangement joins TRBV5-1 to TRBJ2-5; D gene ambiguous. V lost 0 bases and J lost 0, with 6 bases in between. The CDR3 covers 14 residues. Germline V gene data show CDR1 as SGHRS and CDR2 as YFSETQ. For the CDR3, the DNA is TGCGCCAGCAGCTTGGCCACGTACCAAGAGACCCAGTACTTC. Protein sequence: CASSLATYQETQYF.

The CDR3 DNA reads TGTGCCAGCAGGGTCGGGAGGAACTACGAGCAGTACTTC. This encodes CASRVGRNYEQYF. This chain joins TRBV28 and TRBJ2-7, with 7 bases lining up with TRBD2. The germline gives CDR1 MDHEN, CDR2 SYDVKM. V was pared by 6 bases and J by 3 bases, with 5 bases of the junction left unmatched. CDR3 length: 13 amino acids.